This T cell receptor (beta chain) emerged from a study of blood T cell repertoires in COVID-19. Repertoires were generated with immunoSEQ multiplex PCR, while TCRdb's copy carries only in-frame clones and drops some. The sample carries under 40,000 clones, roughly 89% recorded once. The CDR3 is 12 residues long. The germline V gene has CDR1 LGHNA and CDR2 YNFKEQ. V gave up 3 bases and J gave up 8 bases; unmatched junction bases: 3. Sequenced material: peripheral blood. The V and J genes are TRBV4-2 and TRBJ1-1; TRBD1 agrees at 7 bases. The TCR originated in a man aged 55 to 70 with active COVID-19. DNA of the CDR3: TGTGCCAGCAGCCATCCGGACAGGGAAGCTTTCTTT. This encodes CASSHPDREAFF.